These 19 T cell receptor beta chains were sequenced from one sample in a study of CD8+ T cells in alopecia areata. As the sequencing template, cDNA was produced by extracting RNA and reverse transcribing it. Repertoires were generated with immunoSEQ multiplex PCR, while TCRdb's copy carries only in-frame clones and drops some. The table shows more than 200,000 clones, with roughly two thirds occurring only once. The sample consisted of CD4+ T cells sorted from blood, taken at week 0. These receptors all come from a human donor with alopecia areata.

This clone was recorded many times. The chain couples TRBV7-6 to TRBJ2-2; perhaps TRBD2 as D (6 bases). Germline loops: CDR1 SGHVS, CDR2 FNYEAQ. The CDR3 totals 14 residues. The V end was cut by 6 bases, the J end by 6 bases, with 14 bases between. The CDR3: CASSGRGPPGELFF. DNA of the CDR3: TGTGCCAGCAGTGGGCGGGGTCCCCCCGGGGAGCTGTTTTTT.

V gene TRBV30 combines with J gene TRBJ1-5, with D maybe TRBD1 (6 bases). This CDR3 has 13 residues. V lost 1 base to trimming and J lost 6 bases, with 10 bases between them. Germline V CDR1 and CDR2: GTSNPN, SVGIG (reference sequence). CDR3: CAWSAQGSQPQHF. CDR3 DNA: TGTGCCTGGAGTGCCCAGGGGAGTCAGCCCCAGCATTTT.

The genes are TRBV7-9 and TRBJ2-6, with D perhaps assigned TRBD1 or TRBD2 (5 bases each). Germline assignment: CDR1 SEHNR and CDR2 FQNEAQ (reference sequence). Trimming stripped 5 bases from V and 4 bases from J, with 15 bases between. The CDR3 sequence is 16 residues long. The CDR3 protein is CASSRKPGTGANVLTF. The CDR3 nucleotides read TGTGCCAGCAGCCGTAAGCCAGGGACCGGGGCCAACGTCCTGACTTTC.

This chain joins TRBV6-5 and TRBJ1-6, with D unclear. With 8 bases removed from V and 9 bases from J, the gap between germline ends came to 17 bases. Germline V gene lookup returns CDR1 MNHEY and CDR2 SVGAGI. The CDR3 length is 14 residues. The DNA for the CDR3 is TGTGCCAGCTCTCCCCTGGGGTTCGGTTCACCCCTCCACTTT. Its protein product is CASSPLGFGSPLHF.

This chain uses TRBV9 with TRBJ1-5; TRBD1 might be the D (6 bases). Trimming left V 3 bases short and J 4 bases short, with 14 bases between. CDR3 size: 15 residues. Germline-derived CDR1 and CDR2 are SGDLS and YYNGEE. This CDR3 is CASSAGDTQNQPQHF. CDR3 bases: TGTGCCAGCAGCGCGGGGGACACACAGAATCAGCCCCAGCATTTT.

The rearrangement joins TRBV27 to TRBJ1-6; 7 bases align to TRBD1. V lost 2 bases, J lost 9 bases, and 4 bases stayed unmatched. This CDR3 is 14 amino acids long. CDR1 is MNHEY, CDR2 SMNVEV, per germline (reference sequence). DNA for the CDR3: TGTGCCAGCAGTTTAACCCAGGGGGTTTCACCCCTCCACTTT. Amino acid sequence: CASSLTQGVSPLHF.

This chain connects TRBV5-1 to TRBJ2-7, with 9 bases fitting TRBD1. The CDR3 totals 14 residues. The germline gives CDR1 SGHRS, CDR2 YFSETQ. The trim removed 4 bases at V and 4 bases at J, leaving 6 bases unmatched. CDR3: CASSPRTGEYEQYF. In DNA, the CDR3 is TGCGCCAGCAGCCCAAGGACAGGGGAGTACGAGCAGTACTTC.

V is TRBV7-9 and J is TRBJ1-1; 8 bases match TRBD1. Losses at the gene ends were 5 bases for V and 2 bases for J; bases not matched to a gene: 4. The CDR3 totals 14 residues. Germline assignment: CDR1 SEHNR and CDR2 FQNEAQ (reference sequence). CDR3 in amino acids: CASSLDRVNTEAFF. The CDR3, as DNA: TGTGCCAGCAGCCTGGACAGGGTTAACACTGAAGCTTTCTTT.

The V call is TRBV5-1, the J call TRBJ2-5; tentative D call: TRBD2 (5 bases). Germline V gene sequence: CDR1 SGHRS, CDR2 YFSETQ. The V end was cut by 1 base, the J end by 4 bases, with 8 bases between. This CDR3 is 13 amino acids long. CDR3 sequence: CASSLFEGETQYF. CDR3 nucleotides: TGCGCCAGCAGCTTGTTTGAGGGAGAGACCCAGTACTTC.

The chain employs TRBV25-1 and TRBJ2-7; 8 positions agree with TRBD1. This CDR3 contains 12 residues. V was clipped by 6 bases and J by 2 bases; unmatched bases: 0. Germline V CDR1 and CDR2: MGHDK, SYGVNS. Written as DNA, the CDR3 is TGTGCCAGCAGACAGGGGGCCTACGAGCAGTACTTC. Protein sequence: CASRQGAYEQYF.

V is TRBV29-1 and J is TRBJ2-7, with D tentatively TRBD2 (6 bases). V gave up 0 bases and J gave up 9 bases, with 15 bases separating them. Looked up from germline, CDR1 is SQVTM and CDR2 is ANQGSEA. The CDR3 is made up of 13 amino acids. The CDR3 sequence: CSVEEGGGLGQYF. The CDR3 region has the DNA TGCAGCGTTGAAGAAGGAGGAGGGCTGGGGCAGTACTTC.

This clone was found a few times. This rearrangement joins TRBV29-1 to TRBJ2-5; no firm D call. Trimming cost V 3 bases and J 6 bases, with 11 bases left between them. CDR3 length equals 12 residues. Germline loops: CDR1 SQVTM, CDR2 ANQGSEA. The CDR3 region has the DNA TGCAGCGTTGAGCCGGTAATGAAGACCCAGTACTTC. Its translation: CSVEPVMKTQYF.

This sequence joins TRBV6-5 and TRBJ2-3; 11 bases are a match to TRBD1. Trimming took 2 bases from V and 4 from J; bases not matched to a gene: 5. Germline V lookup: CDR1 MNHEY, CDR2 SVGAGI. The CDR3 consists of 16 residues. The CDR3 DNA sequence: TGTGCCAGCAGTTACAGGAGGACAGGGGGCCCAGATACGCAGTATTTT. This codes for CASSYRRTGGPDTQYF.

The genes are TRBV7-3 and TRBJ1-1, with D unclear. Looked up from germline, CDR1 is SGHTA and CDR2 is FQGTGA. The CDR3 is 13 residues long. Trimming pared 3 bases from V and 4 bases from J, leaving 9 bases between. CDR3 in DNA: TGTGCCAGCAGCTTTTCGGGTATCACTGAAGCTTTCTTT. Residues: CASSFSGITEAFF.

The V gene is TRBV4-1, the J gene TRBJ2-3; D is ambiguous. V was trimmed by 5 bases and J by 2 bases, leaving 17 bases between them. Germline V gene lookup returns CDR1 MGHRA and CDR2 YSYEKL. The CDR3 loop spans 16 amino acids. DNA of the CDR3: TGCGCCAGCAGCTCCGCCGAAAGAGGTTCCACAGATACGCAGTATTTT. The encoded protein is CASSSAERGSTDTQYF.

The chain has TRBV30 and TRBJ1-2; tentative D call: TRBD1 (6 bases). CDR1 is GTSNPN and CDR2 is SVGIG in the germline V gene (reference sequence). The CDR3 is made up of 13 amino acids. Trimming took off 0 bases at V and 12 bases at J, with 17 bases between the two ends. CDR3 protein: CAWSVLGAVGHTF. The CDR3 DNA reads as TGTGCCTGGAGTGTACTGGGGGCAGTGGGGCACACCTTC.

The chain links TRBV25-1 to TRBJ1-1; D gene unclear. The germline V gene has CDR1 MGHDK and CDR2 SYGVNS. The CDR3 extends over 12 amino acids. V was shortened by 3 bases and J by 5 bases, with 7 bases between the two germline ends. CDR3 residues: CASSDPGTEAFF. CDR3 sequence (DNA): TGTGCCAGCAGTGATCCTGGGACTGAAGCTTTCTTT.

This clone has a handful of counts. The chain links TRBV5-1 to TRBJ2-5; D tentatively fits TRBD1 or TRBD2 (5 bases each). The germline CDR1 and CDR2 sequences are SGHRS and YFSETQ. The V end lost 4 bases, the J end lost 7 bases, and 17 bases lay between the germline ends. The CDR3 totals 14 residues. CDR3 in DNA: TGCGCCAGCAGCCCGGGGACCGCCCAGGTGACCCAGTACTTC. This encodes CASSPGTAQVTQYF. The entire variable domain, with the rest obtained from reference TRBV5-1 and TRBJ2-5, is as follows: KAGVTQTPRYLIKTRGQQVTLSCSPISGHRSVSWYQQTPGQGLQFLFEYFSETQRNKGNFPGRFSGRQFSNSRSEMNVSTLELGDSALYLCASSPGTAQVTQYFGPGTRLLVL.

Only a few counts were recorded for this clone. CDR3 in amino acids: CASSFPGLLLETQYF. CDR3 coding DNA: TGTGCCAGCAGCTTTCCAGGGCTGCTCTTAGAGACCCAGTACTTC. This chain uses TRBV5-6 with TRBJ2-5; weak D call: TRBD1 (5 bases). Per germline, CDR1 SGHDT and CDR2 YYEEEE. The CDR3 has 15 amino acids. Trimming pared 2 bases from V and 4 bases from J, leaving 15 bases between.